This T cell receptor beta chain was recovered during a study of T cells in Graves' hyperthyroidism and ophthalmopathy. Amplified TCR beta CDR3 regions came from RNA transcripts. With the HTBI primer set, the TCR CDR3 went through a first round of RT-PCR. TCRdb re-called the multiplex PCR reads with MiXCR, one entry per CDR3 protein. The sample yields 640,000 or so distinct CDR3 sequences, 14% seen once. Trimming took 4 bases from V and 0 from J, leaving 19 bases between them. This CDR3 region has 16 residues. Germline assignment: CDR1 DFQATT and CDR2 SNEGSKA (reference sequence). This clonotype was observed many times.

The source material was blood. The gene calls are TRBV20-1 and TRBJ2-7; possibly TRBD2 for D (6 bases). This sequence was found in a woman under 30 with Graves' ophthalmopathy. The DNA of the CDR3 is TGCAGTGCTAATCATCGGGACTCCTCCAGCTCCTACGAGCAGTACTTC. Amino acid sequence: CSANHRDSSSSYEQYF.